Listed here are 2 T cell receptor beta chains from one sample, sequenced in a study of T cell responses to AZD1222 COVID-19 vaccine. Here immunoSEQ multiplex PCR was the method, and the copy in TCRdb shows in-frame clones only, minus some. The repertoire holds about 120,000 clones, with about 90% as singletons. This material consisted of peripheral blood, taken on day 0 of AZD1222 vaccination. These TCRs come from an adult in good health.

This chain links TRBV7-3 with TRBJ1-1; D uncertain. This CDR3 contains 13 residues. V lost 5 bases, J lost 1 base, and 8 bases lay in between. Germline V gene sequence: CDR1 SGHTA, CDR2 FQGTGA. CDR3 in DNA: TGTGCCAGCAGCGTCCTAACGAACACTGAAGCTTTCTTT. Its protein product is CASSVLTNTEAFF.

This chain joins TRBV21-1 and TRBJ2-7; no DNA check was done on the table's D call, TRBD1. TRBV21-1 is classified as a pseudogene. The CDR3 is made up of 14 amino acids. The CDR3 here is CASSRPRGRYEQYF. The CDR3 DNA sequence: TGTGCCAGCAGCAGACCCAGGGGTCGGTACGAGCAGTACTTC.